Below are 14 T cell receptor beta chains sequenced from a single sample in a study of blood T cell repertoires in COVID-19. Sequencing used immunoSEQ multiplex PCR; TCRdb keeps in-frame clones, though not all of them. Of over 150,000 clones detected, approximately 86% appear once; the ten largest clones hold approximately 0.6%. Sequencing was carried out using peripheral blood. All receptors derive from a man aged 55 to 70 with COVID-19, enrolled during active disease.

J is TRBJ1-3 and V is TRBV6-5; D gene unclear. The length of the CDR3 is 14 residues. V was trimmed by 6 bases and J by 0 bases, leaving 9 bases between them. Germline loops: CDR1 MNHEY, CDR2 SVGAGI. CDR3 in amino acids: CASSFISSGNTIYF. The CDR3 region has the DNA TGTGCCAGCAGCTTTATTAGCTCTGGAAACACCATATATTTT.

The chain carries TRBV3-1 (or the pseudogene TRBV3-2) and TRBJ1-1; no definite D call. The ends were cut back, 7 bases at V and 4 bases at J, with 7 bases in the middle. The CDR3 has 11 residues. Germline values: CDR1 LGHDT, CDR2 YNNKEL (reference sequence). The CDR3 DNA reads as TGTGCCAGCACTTCTCTCACTGAAGCTTTCTTT. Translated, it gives CASTSLTEAFF.

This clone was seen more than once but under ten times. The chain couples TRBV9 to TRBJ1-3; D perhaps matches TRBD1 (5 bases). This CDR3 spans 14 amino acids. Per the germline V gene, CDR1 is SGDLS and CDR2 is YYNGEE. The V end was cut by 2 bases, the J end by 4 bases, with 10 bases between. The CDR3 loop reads CASSVSGMGNTIYF. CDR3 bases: TGTGCCAGCAGCGTTTCAGGGATGGGAAACACCATATATTTT.

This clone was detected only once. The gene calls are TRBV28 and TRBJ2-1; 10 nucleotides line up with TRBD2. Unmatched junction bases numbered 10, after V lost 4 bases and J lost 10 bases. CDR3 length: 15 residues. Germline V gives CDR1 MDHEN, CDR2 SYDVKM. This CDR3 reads CASSSPAGGQREQFF. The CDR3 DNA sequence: TGTGCCAGCAGTTCGCCAGCGGGGGGGCAAAGGGAGCAGTTCTTC. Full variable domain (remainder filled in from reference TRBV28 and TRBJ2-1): DVKVTQSSRYLVKRTGEKVFLECVQDMDHENMFWYRQDPGLGLRLIYFSYDVKMKEKGDIPEGYSVSREKKERFSLILESASTNQTSMYLCASSSPAGGQREQFFGPGTRLTVL.

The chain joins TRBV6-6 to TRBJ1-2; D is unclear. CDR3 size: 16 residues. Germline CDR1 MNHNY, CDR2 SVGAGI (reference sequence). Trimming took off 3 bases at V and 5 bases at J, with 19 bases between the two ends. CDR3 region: CASSYRPLSGGYGYTF. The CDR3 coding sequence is TGTGCCAGCAGTTATCGACCTCTTTCGGGAGGGTATGGCTACACCTTC.

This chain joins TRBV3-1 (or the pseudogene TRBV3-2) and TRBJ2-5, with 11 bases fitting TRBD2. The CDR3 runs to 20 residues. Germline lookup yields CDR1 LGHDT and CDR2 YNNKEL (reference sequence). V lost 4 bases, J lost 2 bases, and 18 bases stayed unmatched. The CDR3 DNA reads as TGTGCCAGCAGCCCGGAAGGGGAAGATCTAGCGGGAGGTCAACAAGAGACCCAGTACTTC. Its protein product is CASSPEGEDLAGGQQETQYF.

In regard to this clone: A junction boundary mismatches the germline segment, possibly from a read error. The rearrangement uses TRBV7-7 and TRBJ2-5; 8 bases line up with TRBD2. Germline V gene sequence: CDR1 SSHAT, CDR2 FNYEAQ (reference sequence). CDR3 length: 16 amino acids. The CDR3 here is CASSLAQGLVRETQYF. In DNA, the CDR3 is TGTGCTAGCAGCTTAGCGCAGGGACTAGTACGAGAGACCCAGTACTTC.

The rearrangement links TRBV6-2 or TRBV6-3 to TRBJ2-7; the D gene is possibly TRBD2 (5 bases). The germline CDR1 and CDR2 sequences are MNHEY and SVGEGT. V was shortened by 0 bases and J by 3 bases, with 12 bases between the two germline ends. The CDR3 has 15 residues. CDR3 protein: CASSYSSAGLYEQYF. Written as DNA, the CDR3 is TGTGCCAGCAGTTACTCCTCGGCGGGCCTCTACGAGCAGTACTTC.

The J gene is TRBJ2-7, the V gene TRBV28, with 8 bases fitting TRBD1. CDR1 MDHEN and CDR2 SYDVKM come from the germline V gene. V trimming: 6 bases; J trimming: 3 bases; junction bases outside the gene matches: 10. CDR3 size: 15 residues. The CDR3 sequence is CASRKAGQGGYEQYF. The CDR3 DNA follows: TGTGCCAGCAGAAAAGCCGGACAGGGTGGCTACGAGCAGTACTTC.

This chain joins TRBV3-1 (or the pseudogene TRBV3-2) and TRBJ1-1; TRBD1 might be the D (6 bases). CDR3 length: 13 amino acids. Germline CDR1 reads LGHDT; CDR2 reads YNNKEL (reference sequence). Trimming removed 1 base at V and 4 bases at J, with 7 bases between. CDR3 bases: TGTGCCAGCAGCCAAGTAGGGGGCACTGAAGCTTTCTTT. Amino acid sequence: CASSQVGGTEAFF.

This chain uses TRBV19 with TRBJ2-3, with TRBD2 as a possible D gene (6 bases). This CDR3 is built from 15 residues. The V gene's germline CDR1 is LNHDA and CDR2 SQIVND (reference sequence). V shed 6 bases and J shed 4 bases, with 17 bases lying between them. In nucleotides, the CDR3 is TGTGCCAGTAGATTTGGAGGGCCGGGTGCAGATACGCAGTATTTT. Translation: CASRFGGPGADTQYF.

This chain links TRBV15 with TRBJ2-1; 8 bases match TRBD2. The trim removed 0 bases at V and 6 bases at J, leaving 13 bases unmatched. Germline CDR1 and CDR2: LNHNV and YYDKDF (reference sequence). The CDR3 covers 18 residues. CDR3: CATSRDPMGGSGTNEQFF. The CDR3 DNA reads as TGTGCCACCAGCAGAGACCCCATGGGTGGTAGCGGGACCAATGAGCAGTTCTTC.

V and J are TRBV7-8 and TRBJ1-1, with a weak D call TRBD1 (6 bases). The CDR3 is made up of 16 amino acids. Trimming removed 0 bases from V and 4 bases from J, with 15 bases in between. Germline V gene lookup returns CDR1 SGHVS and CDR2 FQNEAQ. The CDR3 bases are TGTGCCAGCAGCTTAGCTGTGAAGGGGACATTCACTGAAGCTTTCTTT. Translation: CASSLAVKGTFTEAFF.

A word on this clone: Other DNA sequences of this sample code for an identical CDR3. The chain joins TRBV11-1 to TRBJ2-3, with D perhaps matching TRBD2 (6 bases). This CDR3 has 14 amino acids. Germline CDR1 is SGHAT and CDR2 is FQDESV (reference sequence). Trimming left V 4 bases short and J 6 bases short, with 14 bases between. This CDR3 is CASSSSRLEDTQYF. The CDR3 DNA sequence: TGTGCCAGCAGCTCTTCCCGACTAGAGGATACGCAGTATTTT.